This T cell receptor (beta chain) derives from a study of beta chain features in type 1 diabetes. A remark on this clone: Antigen unknown.

All of the isolated RNA was reverse transcribed, so expressed TCRB transcripts were sequenced. Data came from immunoSEQ multiplex PCR; TCRdb stores just in-frame clones and leaves some out. The table has 450,000 to 550,000 clones, about 29% seen once. The study, taken as a whole, reports: Compared to healthy donors, patients appeared to have naive, central memory and Treg TCRB repertoires that were more alike.

Sorting of CD4+ naive, central memory, regulatory and stem cell-like memory cells was performed via CD45RO/CCR7/CD25/CD127/CD95/CD27. The germline gives CDR1 SGHAT, CDR2 FQDESV (reference sequence). The CDR3 has 15 residues. Between the trimmed V and J ends, which lost 2 bases and 4 bases, there was a span of 12 bases. The chain combines TRBV11-1 with TRBJ2-1; D may be TRBD2 (6 bases). Sequenced material: naive CD4+ T cells from blood. This receptor was taken from a man between 18 and 35 years old in good health. CDR3 loop: CASSLIAEMYNEQFF. DNA for the CDR3: TGTGCCAGCAGCTTAATAGCGGAAATGTACAATGAGCAGTTCTTC.